Below, 6 T cell receptor beta chains from the same sample are listed, as sequenced in a study of naive and memory T cell subsets. The study's findings and limits: Possibly reflecting memory cells re-expressing CD45RA, a few larger clonotypes occurred in naive repertoires, especially CD8.

No antigen is known for these receptors. The beta constant-region primer was an equimolar mix of two oligonucleotides covering TRBC1 and TRBC2. Nested alpha and beta constant-region primers with the SP2 primer drove four PCR rounds on ligated cDNA. Via MiXCR, TCRdb re-called the UMI-ligation and nested PCR reads, giving one row per CDR3 protein. The sample lists under 150,000 distinct CDR3 sequences; about a fifth were seen once. Sequencing was done on a sample of naive CD8+ T cells from blood. The receptors shown here come from a human donor in good health.

This rearrangement joins TRBV6-5 to TRBJ2-7; 13 positions agree with TRBD2. Trimming removed 2 bases from V and 2 bases from J; junction bases left unmatched: 3. Germline loops: CDR1 MNHEY, CDR2 SVGAGI. The CDR3 covers 16 residues. The CDR3 DNA is TGTGCCAGCAGTTACGGGACTAGCGGGACACCCTACGAGCAGTACTTC. This encodes CASSYGTSGTPYEQYF.

This clonotype was counted ten times or more. The V call is TRBV28, the J call TRBJ1-3, with unresolved D. Deletions cut 1 base from V and 2 bases from J, with 9 bases between. CDR3 length: 15 amino acids. The germline V gene has CDR1 MDHEN and CDR2 SYDVKM. CDR3 in amino acids: CASSLLGQTGNTIYF. For the CDR3, the DNA is TGTGCCAGCAGTTTATTAGGCCAGACTGGAAACACCATATATTTT. Full variable domain (outside the CDR3, taken from reference TRBV28 and TRBJ1-3): DVKVTQSSRYLVKRTGEKVFLECVQDMDHENMFWYRQDPGLGLRLIYFSYDVKMKEKGDIPEGYSVSREKKERFSLILESASTNQTSMYLCASSLLGQTGNTIYFGEGSWLTVV.

The rearrangement uses TRBV5-6 and TRBJ2-7; TRBD1 agrees at 9 bases. Germline assignment: CDR1 SGHDT and CDR2 YYEEEE. The J segment lost 4 bases and the V segment lost 2 bases, leaving 4 bases of the junction unmatched. This CDR3 has 14 amino acids. CDR3 region: CASSLGTGLYEQYF. CDR3 DNA: TGTGCCAGCAGCTTAGGGACAGGGTTGTACGAGCAGTACTTC.

The V gene is TRBV15, the J gene TRBJ2-1; tentative D call: TRBD2 (5 bases). Germline V gene lookup returns CDR1 LNHNV and CDR2 YYDKDF (reference sequence). This CDR3 region has 12 residues. V lost 5 bases to trimming and J lost 8 bases, with 10 bases between them. The CDR3 region is CATSPLRDEQFF. CDR3 DNA: TGTGCCACCAGCCCTTTGCGGGATGAGCAGTTCTTC.

This clonotype was recorded a few times. The CDR3 DNA sequence: TGCGCCAGCAGCCAAGGTGCAGGGCGGGTCAATGAGCAGTTCTTC. It translates to CASSQGAGRVNEQFF. V and J are TRBV4-3 and TRBJ2-1, with D perhaps TRBD1 or TRBD2 (5 bases each). The CDR3 is 15 residues long. From germline, CDR1 is LGHNA and CDR2 YSLEER. Trimming took 1 base from V and 6 from J, leaving 13 bases between them.

This clonotype has ten or more counts. This chain links TRBV6-5 with TRBJ2-7, with D tentatively TRBD1 (5 bases). CDR3 size: 13 residues. From germline, CDR1 is MNHEY and CDR2 SVGAGI. V was pared by 6 bases and J by 0 bases, with 9 bases between. Here the CDR3 DNA reads TGTGCCAGCAGCTTACAGGACTCCTACGAGCAGTACTTC. Its protein product is CASSLQDSYEQYF.